A selection of T cell receptor beta chains follows, all from one sample in a study of cytomegalovirus exposure and HLA in healthy donors. Some clones are missing from TCRdb's copy, which holds only in-frame ones; the method was immunoSEQ multiplex PCR. The sample consists of 90,000 to 150,000 clones, approximately 72% of them appearing once. Sample: PBMCs. These receptors were taken from a woman aged 40 to 50 in good health and CMV-seropositive. Both conserved end residues are part of each CDR3. D genes are given only for firm matches. Expanded clones get a size class; other rows say once, few or many, or leave the size out.

cdr3_aa: CASSQSVGQGIQETQYF; cdr3_nt: TGTGCCAGCAGCCAATCCGTTGGACAGGGTATCCAAGAGACCCAGTACTTC; d_call: TRBD1; clone_size: NA; j_call: TRBJ2-5; v_call: TRBV4-2
cdr3_aa: CASSQRGIDTQYF; cdr3_nt: TGTGCCAGTAGCCAACGGGGGATAGATACGCAGTATTTT; d_call: NA; clone_size: NA; j_call: TRBJ2-3; v_call: TRBV19
cdr3_aa: CASSLIADSSPLHF; cdr3_nt: TGTGCCAGCAGTTTGATTGCAGACTCGTCACCCCTCCACTTT; d_call: NA; clone_size: few; j_call: TRBJ1-6; v_call: TRBV27
cdr3_aa: CASSYREGRYGYTF; cdr3_nt: TGTGCCAGCAGTTACAGGGAGGGGCGGTATGGCTACACCTTC; d_call: NA; clone_size: NA; j_call: TRBJ1-2; v_call: TRBV6-5
cdr3_aa: CASSLRSYGYTF; cdr3_nt: TGTGCCAGCAGCTTGAGAAGCTATGGCTACACCTTC; d_call: NA; clone_size: NA; j_call: TRBJ1-2; v_call: TRBV7-2
cdr3_aa: CASSSGGNEQYF; cdr3_nt: TGTGCCAGCAGTTCGGGGGGGAACGAGCAGTACTTC; d_call: TRBD2; clone_size: NA; j_call: TRBJ2-7; v_call: TRBV6-5
cdr3_aa: CASSDLTRMGGGYTF; cdr3_nt: TGTGCCAGCAGTGATTTGACTCGAATGGGGGGTGGCTACACCTTC; d_call: NA; clone_size: NA; j_call: TRBJ1-2; v_call: TRBV6-1
cdr3_aa: CASSSDYSRGEQFF; cdr3_nt: TGCGCCAGCAGTTCCGACTACTCACGAGGTGAGCAGTTCTTC; d_call: NA; clone_size: NA; j_call: TRBJ2-1; v_call: TRBV5-1
cdr3_aa: CASSPDREGEKLFF; cdr3_nt: TGCGCCAGCAGCCCCGACAGGGAAGGCGAAAAACTGTTTTTT; d_call: TRBD1; clone_size: few; j_call: TRBJ1-4; v_call: TRBV4-3
cdr3_aa: CASSISGTTTDTQYF; cdr3_nt: TGTGCCAGTAGTATATCCGGGACTACCACAGATACGCAGTATTTT; d_call: TRBD2; clone_size: NA; j_call: TRBJ2-3; v_call: TRBV19
cdr3_aa: CASVVQMNTEAFF; cdr3_nt: TGTGCCAGCGTTGTCCAGATGAACACTGAAGCTTTCTTT; d_call: NA; clone_size: NA; j_call: TRBJ1-1; v_call: TRBV2
cdr3_aa: CASSLRQGYETEAFF; cdr3_nt: TGTGCCAGCTCACTTAGACAGGGGTATGAAACTGAAGCTTTCTTT; d_call: TRBD1; clone_size: NA; j_call: TRBJ1-1; v_call: TRBV18
cdr3_aa: CASKRQGETQYF; cdr3_nt: TGTGCCAGCAAAAGACAGGGAGAGACCCAGTACTTC; d_call: TRBD1; clone_size: NA; j_call: TRBJ2-5; v_call: TRBV2
cdr3_aa: CASRRPDSALAFF; cdr3_nt: TGTGCCAGCCGCCGACCGGACAGCGCGCTAGCTTTCTTT; d_call: NA; clone_size: NA; j_call: TRBJ1-1; v_call: TRBV25-1
cdr3_aa: CASSLKSGQGGSTRYNEQFF; cdr3_nt: TGTGCCAGCAGTTTAAAGTCGGGCCAGGGGGGCTCAACGAGATACAATGAGCAGTTCTTC; d_call: NA; clone_size: few; j_call: TRBJ2-1; v_call: TRBV27
cdr3_aa: CASSESGTGAYGYTF; cdr3_nt: TGTGCCAGCAGTGAATCCGGGACAGGGGCCTATGGCTACACCTTC; d_call: TRBD1; clone_size: few; j_call: TRBJ1-2; v_call: TRBV25-1
cdr3_aa: CASSPGSGQTYEQYF; cdr3_nt: TGTGCCAGCTCACCAGGGTCGGGACAGACCTACGAGCAGTACTTC; d_call: TRBD1; clone_size: NA; j_call: TRBJ2-7; v_call: TRBV18
cdr3_aa: CSVVGIQGHEQYF; cdr3_nt: TGCAGCGTTGTCGGGATACAGGGCCACGAGCAGTACTTC; d_call: NA; clone_size: NA; j_call: TRBJ2-7; v_call: TRBV29-1
cdr3_aa: CASSVGQGSGYTF; cdr3_nt: TGTGCCAGCAGCGTCGGACAGGGAAGTGGCTACACCTTC; d_call: TRBD1; clone_size: NA; j_call: TRBJ1-2; v_call: TRBV4-2
cdr3_aa: CASSRQGYEQYF; cdr3_nt: TGTGCCAGCAGCCGACAGGGGTACGAGCAGTACTTC; d_call: TRBD1; clone_size: NA; j_call: TRBJ2-7; v_call: TRBV11-2
cdr3_aa: CASRSLGGSDYGYTF; cdr3_nt: TGTGCCAGCAGGTCCCTGGGGGGGAGCGACTATGGCTACACCTTC; d_call: NA; clone_size: few; j_call: TRBJ1-2; v_call: TRBV6-5
cdr3_aa: CASSPSTDTQYF; cdr3_nt: TGTGCCAGCAGCCCCTCGACAGATACGCAGTATTTT; d_call: NA; clone_size: NA; j_call: TRBJ2-3; v_call: TRBV7-8
cdr3_aa: CASSSPTGNTEAFF; cdr3_nt: TGTGCCAGCAGCTCCCCGACAGGGAACACTGAAGCTTTCTTT; d_call: NA; clone_size: once; j_call: TRBJ1-1; v_call: TRBV7-9
cdr3_aa: CASGQDTLETQYF; cdr3_nt: TGTGCCAGCGGTCAAGACACTCTAGAGACCCAGTACTTC; d_call: NA; clone_size: few; j_call: TRBJ2-5; v_call: TRBV5-6
cdr3_aa: CSVDKQGATGYTF; cdr3_nt: TGCAGCGTTGACAAACAGGGGGCTACGGGCTACACCTTC; d_call: TRBD1; clone_size: NA; j_call: TRBJ1-2; v_call: TRBV29-1
cdr3_aa: CASSETVSSYEQYF; cdr3_nt: TGTGCCAGCAGTGAAACGGTGAGCTCCTACGAGCAGTACTTC; d_call: NA; clone_size: few; j_call: TRBJ2-7; v_call: TRBV25-1
cdr3_aa: CASSPPGQGAYNAFF; cdr3_nt: TGTGCCAGCTCACCACCGGGGCAGGGGGCTTATAATGCTTTCTTT; d_call: TRBD1; clone_size: NA; j_call: TRBJ1-1; v_call: TRBV18
cdr3_aa: CAGSFLGGEGYTF; cdr3_nt: TGTGCCGGTAGTTTCTTGGGGGGTGAGGGCTACACCTTC; d_call: NA; clone_size: NA; j_call: TRBJ1-2; v_call: TRBV19
cdr3_aa: CASSFRTDLNTEAFF; cdr3_nt: TGTGCCAGCAGTTTTCGGACTGACTTGAACACTGAAGCTTTCTTT; d_call: NA; clone_size: few; j_call: TRBJ1-1; v_call: TRBV27
cdr3_aa: CASSESSGGAETQYF; cdr3_nt: TGTGCCAGCAGTGAATCTAGCGGGGGGGCAGAGACCCAGTACTTC; d_call: TRBD2; clone_size: NA; j_call: TRBJ2-5; v_call: TRBV25-1
cdr3_aa: CASSQVTGMNTEAFF; cdr3_nt: TGCGCCAGCAGCCAAGTTACAGGGATGAACACTGAAGCTTTCTTT; d_call: NA; clone_size: few; j_call: TRBJ1-1; v_call: TRBV4-3
cdr3_aa: CASSLSESGASYYTF; cdr3_nt: TGTGCCAGCAGTTTATCGGAAAGTGGGGCCTCCTACTACACCTTC; d_call: NA; clone_size: NA; j_call: TRBJ1-2; v_call: TRBV27
cdr3_aa: CASSSTGPNEQFF; cdr3_nt: TGTGCCAGCAGCTCGACAGGGCCCAATGAGCAGTTCTTC; d_call: TRBD1; clone_size: few; j_call: TRBJ2-1; v_call: TRBV13
cdr3_aa: CASSIGTVPQYDF; cdr3_nt: TGTGCCAGTAGTATCGGGACAGTCCCACAGTATGACTTC; d_call: TRBD1; clone_size: NA; j_call: TRBJ1-2; v_call: TRBV19
cdr3_aa: CASRNPAAYQETQYF; cdr3_nt: TGTGCCAGCAGAAACCCCGCGGCGTACCAAGAGACCCAGTACTTC; d_call: NA; clone_size: NA; j_call: TRBJ2-5; v_call: TRBV6-5
cdr3_aa: CASSALYNEQFF; cdr3_nt: TGTGCCAGCAGTGCTCTTTACAATGAGCAGTTCTTC; d_call: NA; clone_size: few; j_call: TRBJ2-1; v_call: TRBV2
cdr3_aa: CASSTGRGGGVEYF; cdr3_nt: TGTGCCAGCAGCACCGGCCGAGGGGGGGGCGTCGAGTACTTC; d_call: NA; clone_size: NA; j_call: TRBJ2-7; v_call: TRBV7-9
cdr3_aa: CASSYPGTNEQYF; cdr3_nt: TGTGCCAGCAGTTACCCCGGGACAAACGAGCAGTACTTC; d_call: NA; clone_size: NA; j_call: TRBJ2-7; v_call: TRBV6-5
cdr3_aa: CASRTGAGEQYF; cdr3_nt: TGTGCCAGCAGGACAGGGGCGGGCGAGCAGTACTTC; d_call: TRBD1; clone_size: NA; j_call: TRBJ2-7; v_call: TRBV5-6
cdr3_aa: CASQDSSNQPQHF; cdr3_nt: TGTGCCAGTCAGGACAGTTCCAATCAGCCCCAGCATTTT; d_call: NA; clone_size: NA; j_call: TRBJ1-5; v_call: TRBV19
cdr3_aa: CASRSGRSDSPLHF; cdr3_nt: TGTGCCAGCAGGTCAGGCAGATCGGATTCACCCCTCCACTTT; d_call: NA; clone_size: NA; j_call: TRBJ1-6; v_call: TRBV7-9